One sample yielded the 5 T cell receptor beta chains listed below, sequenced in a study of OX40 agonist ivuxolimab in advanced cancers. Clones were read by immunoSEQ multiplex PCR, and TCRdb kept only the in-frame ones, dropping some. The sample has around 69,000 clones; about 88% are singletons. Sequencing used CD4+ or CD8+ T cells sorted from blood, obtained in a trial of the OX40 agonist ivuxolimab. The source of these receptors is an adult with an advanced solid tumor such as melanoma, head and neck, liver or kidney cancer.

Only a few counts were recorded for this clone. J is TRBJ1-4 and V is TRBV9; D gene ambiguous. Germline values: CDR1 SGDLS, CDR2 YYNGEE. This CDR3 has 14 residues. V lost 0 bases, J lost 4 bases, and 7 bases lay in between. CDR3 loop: CASSVGSYNEKLFF. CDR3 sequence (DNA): TGTGCCAGCAGCGTAGGCAGCTATAATGAAAAACTGTTTTTT.

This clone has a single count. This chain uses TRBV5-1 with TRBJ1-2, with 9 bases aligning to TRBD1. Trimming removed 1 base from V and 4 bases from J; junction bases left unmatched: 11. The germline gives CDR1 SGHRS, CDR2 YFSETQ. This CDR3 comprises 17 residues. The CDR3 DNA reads TGCGCCAGCAGCTTGACCGGGACAGGGAGCCACTCCTATGGCTACACCTTC. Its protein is CASSLTGTGSHSYGYTF.

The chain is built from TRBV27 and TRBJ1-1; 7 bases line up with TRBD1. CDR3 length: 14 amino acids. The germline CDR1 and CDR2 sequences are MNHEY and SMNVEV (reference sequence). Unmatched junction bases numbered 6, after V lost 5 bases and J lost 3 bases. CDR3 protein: CASSPGQLYTEAFF. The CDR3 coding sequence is TGTGCCAGCAGTCCGGGACAGCTCTACACTGAAGCTTTCTTT.

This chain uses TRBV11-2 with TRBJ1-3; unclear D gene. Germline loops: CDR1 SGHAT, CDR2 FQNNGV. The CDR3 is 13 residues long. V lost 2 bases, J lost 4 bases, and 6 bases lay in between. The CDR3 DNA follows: TGTGCCAGCAGCTTATTCCAGGGAAACACCATATATTTT. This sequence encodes CASSLFQGNTIYF.

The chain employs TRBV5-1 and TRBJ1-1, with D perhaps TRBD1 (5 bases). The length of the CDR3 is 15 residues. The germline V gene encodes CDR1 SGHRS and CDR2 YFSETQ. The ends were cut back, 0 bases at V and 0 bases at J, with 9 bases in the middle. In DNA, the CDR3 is TGCGCCAGCAGCTTGGGGGGGTCGGTGAACACTGAAGCTTTCTTT. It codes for CASSLGGSVNTEAFF.